The 14 T cell receptor beta chains below all came from one sample that was sequenced in a study of cytomegalovirus exposure and HLA in healthy donors. Amplification used 60 Vbeta primers and 13 Jbeta primers. The protocol was immunoSEQ multiplex PCR, while the TCRdb copy is restricted to in-frame clones and leaves out a portion. The table has approximately 150,000 clones, roughly 80% seen once; the top ten hold roughly 2.9%. The sequenced sample was PBMCs. These receptors came from a woman in her twenties or thirties in good health and CMV-seronegative.

This chain connects TRBV18 to TRBJ2-1, with 8 positions matching TRBD2. Per the germline V gene, CDR1 is KGHSH and CDR2 is LQKENI. This CDR3 is built from 16 residues. V trimming: 2 bases; J trimming: 6 bases; junction bases outside the gene matches: 9. Written as DNA, the CDR3 is TGTGCCAGCTCACCAGCGGGGGGTTATATTGGCAATGAGCAGTTCTTC. Amino acid sequence: CASSPAGGYIGNEQFF.

This chain joins TRBV10-3 and TRBJ2-5, with D uncertain. The J call is doubtful: the DNA matches TRBJ2-7 better. Looked up from germline, CDR1 is ENHRY and CDR2 is SYGVKD. The CDR3 contains 13 residues. The CDR3 nucleotides read TGTGCCATCAGTGATAGCTTATCCTACGAGCAGTACTTC. It encodes CAISDSLSYEQYF.

The chain has TRBV4-1 and TRBJ2-5; 8 bases align to TRBD1. The CDR3 sequence is 19 residues long. V lost 0 bases to trimming and J lost 6 bases; unmatched junction nucleotides: 18. Per germline, CDR1 MGHRA and CDR2 YSYEKL. The CDR3 spells CASSQEHETGDIPRKTQYF. The CDR3 DNA is TGCGCCAGCAGCCAAGAACACGAGACAGGGGACATCCCGAGGAAGACCCAGTACTTC.

This chain uses TRBV4-1 with TRBJ2-6; D remains ambiguous. This CDR3 spans 16 amino acids. V lost 4 bases and J lost 2, with 12 bases in between. The V gene's germline CDR1 is MGHRA and CDR2 YSYEKL. The CDR3 region is CASSRDLDPGANVLTF. The CDR3 bases are TGCGCCAGCAGCCGAGACTTAGATCCTGGGGCCAACGTCCTGACTTTC.

The chain links TRBV11-2 to TRBJ2-3; TRBD1 is a possible D gene (5 bases). Germline assignment: CDR1 SGHAT and CDR2 FQNNGV. Between the trimmed V and J ends, which lost 2 bases and 2 bases, there was a span of 8 bases. This CDR3 region has 14 residues. The CDR3 region has the DNA TGTGCCAGCAGCTTAATAGGGGTCACAGATACGCAGTATTTT. Amino acid sequence: CASSLIGVTDTQYF. Based on the CDR3 plus reference TRBV11-2 and TRBJ2-3, the full variable domain is EAGVAQSPRYKIIEKRQSVAFWCNPISGHATLYWYQQILGQGPKLLIQFQNNGVVDDSQLPKDRFSAERLKGVDSTLKIQPAKLEDSAVYLCASSLIGVTDTQYFGPGTRLTVL.

This clone was counted between two and nine times. This sequence joins TRBV30 and TRBJ2-7; TRBD1 matches at 8 bases. The CDR3 is made up of 15 amino acids. Germline loops: CDR1 GTSNPN, CDR2 SVGIG (reference sequence). The ends lost 0 bases at V and 3 bases at J; junction bases unmatched: 7. Here the CDR3 reads CAWSVKTGANYEQYF. CDR3 DNA: TGTGCCTGGAGTGTAAAGACAGGGGCGAACTACGAGCAGTACTTC. Using reference TRBV30 and TRBJ2-7 for the parts outside the CDR3, the full variable domain is SQTIHQWPATLVQPVGSPLSLECTVEGTSNPNLYWYRQAAGRGLQLLFYSVGIGQISSEVPQNLSASRPQDRQFILSSKKLLLSDSGFYLCAWSVKTGANYEQYFGPGTRLTVT.

The chain is built from TRBV19 and TRBJ2-2; TRBD1 aligns across 7 bases. Germline CDR1 reads LNHDA; CDR2 reads SQIVND (reference sequence). There are 15 residues in the CDR3. V lost 5 bases, J lost 0 bases, and 3 bases stayed unmatched. The CDR3 spells CASSPGTANTGELFF. The CDR3 DNA sequence: TGTGCCAGTAGTCCCGGGACAGCGAACACCGGGGAGCTGTTTTTT.

This clone was counted only a few times. J is TRBJ2-3 and V is TRBV7-2; D is possibly TRBD2 (5 bases). Between the trimmed V and J ends, which lost 3 bases and 0 bases, there was a span of 13 bases. The CDR3 is 16 residues long. The V gene's germline CDR1 is SGHTA and CDR2 FQGNSA. CDR3 DNA: TGTGCCAGCAGCTTCATCGCTAGCTCTAGCACAGATACGCAGTATTTT. Translating gives CASSFIASSSTDTQYF.

The chain uses TRBV5-4 and TRBJ2-7; 8 nucleotides match TRBD2. Germline trimming cut 0 bases from V and 1 base from J; bases unmatched to any gene: 0. Germline V lookup: CDR1 SGHNT, CDR2 YYREEE (reference sequence). The CDR3 loop spans 14 amino acids. In DNA, the CDR3 is TGTGCCAGCAGCTTGGGCGGGGGGTCCTACGAGCAGTACTTC. It specifies CASSLGGGSYEQYF.

This clone was detected only once. The chain recombines TRBV11-3 with TRBJ2-7; the D gene is possibly TRBD2 (6 bases). This CDR3 is 15 amino acids long. Trimming removed 6 bases at V and 0 bases at J, with 15 bases between. Germline values: CDR1 SGHNT, CDR2 YENEEA. CDR3 nucleotides: TGTGCCAGCAGTCTCGGGACTGTAAGCTCCTACGAGCAGTACTTC. It specifies CASSLGTVSSYEQYF.

The chain has TRBV6-6 and TRBJ2-2; 8 bases are a match to TRBD2. The junction had 13 bases not matched to a gene; V was cut back by 6 bases and J by 7 bases. This CDR3 is 16 amino acids long. Germline CDR1 reads MNHNY; CDR2 reads SVGAGI (reference sequence). The CDR3 spells CASSPGAGVGHGELFF. CDR3 DNA sequence: TGTGCCAGCAGCCCCGGAGCGGGAGTTGGGCACGGGGAGCTGTTTTTT.

The table lists this clone with a few counts. The J gene is TRBJ2-1, the V gene TRBV29-1; 7 positions match TRBD2. V lost 1 base to trimming and J lost 0 bases; unmatched junction nucleotides: 6. Per the germline V gene, CDR1 is SQVTM and CDR2 is ANQGSEA. CDR3 length equals 16 residues. In DNA, the CDR3 is TGCAGCGTTGAAGTCCGAGGCGGGAGCTCCTACAATGAGCAGTTCTTC. This encodes CSVEVRGGSSYNEQFF.

The rearrangement links TRBV19 to TRBJ2-2, with TRBD1 identical over 8 bases. J lost 7 bases, V lost 5 bases, and 9 bases had no gene match. The CDR3 is 15 amino acids. From germline, CDR1 is LNHDA and CDR2 SQIVND (reference sequence). The CDR3 reads CASSAGQGTSGELFF. CDR3 bases: TGTGCCAGTAGTGCCGGACAGGGAACAAGCGGGGAGCTGTTTTTT. Complete variable domain (other parts from reference TRBV19 and TRBJ2-2): DGGITQSPKYLFRKEGQNVTLSCEQNLNHDAMYWYRQDPGQGLRLIYYSQIVNDFQKGDIAEGYSVSREKKESFPLTVTSAQKNPTAFYLCASSAGQGTSGELFFGEGSRLTVL.

This sequence joins TRBV30 and TRBJ2-5; D is possibly TRBD2 (6 bases). Between the trimmed V and J ends, which lost 4 bases and 4 bases, there was a span of 13 bases. CDR1 GTSNPN and CDR2 SVGIG come from the germline V gene (reference sequence). This CDR3 has 13 amino acids. CDR3 residues: CAWKVLGGETQYF. The CDR3 nucleotides read TGTGCCTGGAAGGTCCTCGGGGGAGAGACCCAGTACTTC. Combining the CDR3 with reference TRBV30 and TRBJ2-5 gives the whole variable domain SQTIHQWPATLVQPVGSPLSLECTVEGTSNPNLYWYRQAAGRGLQLLFYSVGIGQISSEVPQNLSASRPQDRQFILSSKKLLLSDSGFYLCAWKVLGGETQYFGPGTRLLVL.